These 21 T cell receptor beta chains were sequenced from one sample in a study of blood T cells in healthy people across ages. The second PCR ran about 6 to 11 cycles with a sample-barcoded 5' primer and J-beta primers. TCRdb analysed the 5' RACE reads with MiXCR anew, one entry per CDR3 protein. The sample has around 2 million distinct CDR3 sequences; 30% to 40% are singletons. Sequenced input: blood. These receptors all stem from a human donor in good health.

This chain connects TRBV5-1 to TRBJ2-1, with 8 bases that match TRBD1. This CDR3 is built from 13 residues. Trimming at V came to 2 bases and at J to 9 bases, leaving 4 bases not matched to a gene. Germline V gene sequence: CDR1 SGHRS, CDR2 YFSETQ. CDR3 amino acids: CASSFNRGSEQFF. The CDR3 DNA is TGCGCCAGCAGCTTCAACAGGGGGAGTGAGCAGTTCTTC.

CDR3 nucleotides: TGTGCCAGCAGTGGGGTAGTGACCAACACTGAAGCTTTCTTT. Translating it yields CASSGVVTNTEAFF. This sequence joins TRBV2 and TRBJ1-1; no reliable D call. Germline V CDR1 and CDR2: SNHLY, FYNNEI. The CDR3 runs 14 residues. Trimming stripped 4 bases from V and 2 bases from J, with 11 bases between.

The chain recombines TRBV4-1 with TRBJ1-1; D is undetermined. This CDR3 region has 15 residues. V lost 0 bases and J lost 1, with 9 bases in between. Germline CDR1 and CDR2: MGHRA and YSYEKL. The CDR3 protein is CASSQEAGRNTEAFF. CDR3 sequence (DNA): TGCGCCAGCAGCCAAGAGGCCGGACGGAACACTGAAGCTTTCTTT.

The chain recombines TRBV20-1 with TRBJ2-7; no clear D. The V and J ends lost 5 bases and 0 bases respectively, with 17 bases between them. This CDR3 spans 15 amino acids. Germline V gives CDR1 DFQATT, CDR2 SNEGSKA (reference sequence). Here the CDR3 reads CSAGPGAANSYEQYF. CDR3 DNA sequence: TGCAGTGCTGGACCTGGCGCCGCTAACTCCTACGAGCAGTACTTC.

This clonotype was counted a few times. CDR3 nucleotides: TGTGCCAGCAGTGGTCAAGGGGGGGCTGGGGATGAGCAGTTCTTC. This gives the protein CASSGQGGAGDEQFF. The J gene is TRBJ2-1, the V gene TRBV6-4; TRBD2 might be the D (7 bases). Germline V gives CDR1 MRHNA, CDR2 SNTAGT. V shed 4 bases and J shed 8 bases, with 18 bases lying between them. This CDR3 contains 15 residues.

This chain links TRBV29-1 with TRBJ1-4; D remains unclear. The V end lost 7 bases, the J end lost 4 bases, and 25 bases lay between the germline ends. This CDR3 has 17 residues. The germline V gene has CDR1 SQVTM and CDR2 ANQGSEA. The CDR3 spells CSDPEPPRRQFNEKLFF. The CDR3 nucleotides read TGCAGCGATCCCGAACCCCCTCGTAGACAATTTAATGAAAAACTGTTTTTT.

With respect to this clonotype: Compared with germline, one end of the junction differs, possibly owing to a read error. The chain recombines TRBV12-3 or TRBV12-4 with TRBJ1-2, with 9 bases identical to TRBD1. The CDR3 is made up of 15 amino acids. The chain's CDR3 is CTSSLEGQGIYGYTF. CDR3 in DNA: TGTACCAGCAGTTTGGAAGGACAGGGGATCTATGGCTACACCTTC.

V usage is TRBV4-3 and J usage is TRBJ2-1; no reliable D call. The CDR3 consists of 16 residues. Looked up from germline, CDR1 is LGHNA and CDR2 is YSLEER. V lost 3 bases and J 6 bases, leaving 18 bases between the germline ends. Written as DNA, the CDR3 is TGCGCCAGCAGCCAGGGCTCAAGGGCCTGGTCCAATGAGCAGTTCTTC. Protein product: CASSQGSRAWSNEQFF.

This sequence joins TRBV5-5 and TRBJ2-7; 9 bases are shared with TRBD1. CDR1 SGHKS and CDR2 YYEKEE come from the germline V gene (reference sequence). The V and J ends lost 4 bases and 6 bases, in that order; junction bases with no gene match: 14. This CDR3 has 16 residues. The CDR3, as DNA: TGTGCCAGCAGCCCAGCCGGGACAGGGTCTTTGAGCGAGCAGTACTTC. It specifies CASSPAGTGSLSEQYF.

The chain uses TRBV29-1 and TRBJ2-7, with TRBD1 identical over 11 bases. Germline lookup yields CDR1 SQVTM and CDR2 ANQGSEA. The CDR3 totals 14 residues. Unmatched junction bases numbered 3, after V lost 0 bases and J lost 5 bases. The CDR3 loop is CSVEDGQGADEQYF. CDR3 nucleotides: TGCAGCGTTGAAGACGGACAGGGGGCCGACGAGCAGTACTTC.

Here the CDR3 DNA reads TGTGCCAGCAGTGAAGCGGCAGCGGGGCTCGGCTATGGCTACACCTTC. It translates to CASSEAAAGLGYGYTF. The chain combines TRBV2 with TRBJ1-2; D might be TRBD1 (5 bases). Trimming stripped 0 bases from V and 4 bases from J, with 15 bases between. The CDR3 contains 16 residues. CDR1 and CDR2 from the germline V gene are SNHLY and FYNNEI.

The rearrangement joins TRBV12-3 or TRBV12-4 to TRBJ1-5; D remains ambiguous. This CDR3 region has 15 residues. Trimming left V 3 bases short and J 0 bases short, with 9 bases between. The chain's CDR3 is CASSFGLTSNQPQHF. The CDR3 DNA follows: TGTGCCAGCAGTTTTGGGTTGACTAGCAATCAGCCCCAGCATTTT.

The J gene is TRBJ2-7, the V gene TRBV7-2; TRBD2 might be the D (6 bases). The CDR3 is 15 amino acids. Trimming stripped 2 bases from V and 4 bases from J, with 15 bases between. In germline, CDR1 is SGHTA, CDR2 FQGNSA. The CDR3 loop reads CASSLFPGLIYEQYF. As DNA, the CDR3 is TGTGCCAGCAGCTTATTCCCGGGACTGATTTACGAGCAGTACTTC.

The V call is TRBV11-2, the J call TRBJ2-7, with D tentatively TRBD2 (5 bases). This CDR3 is built from 19 residues. The V gene lost 1 base and the J gene lost 2 bases, with 24 bases spanning the gap. Germline V gene data show CDR1 as SGHAT and CDR2 as FQNNGV. The CDR3 here is CASSLGQITRVSLTYEQYF. CDR3 nucleotides: TGTGCCAGCAGCTTAGGGCAGATTACGAGGGTTTCTTTGACCTACGAGCAGTACTTC.

This clonotype was found a few times. V and J are TRBV12-3 or TRBV12-4 and TRBJ2-1, with 7 positions matching TRBD1. The CDR3 is 16 amino acids. V lost 1 base to trimming and J lost 2 bases; unmatched junction nucleotides: 5. CDR3 region: CASSLVFGTAYNEQFF. The CDR3 coding sequence is TGTGCCAGCAGTTTAGTCTTCGGGACAGCCTACAATGAGCAGTTCTTC.

The chain recombines TRBV6-5 with TRBJ2-5, with 8 nucleotides matching TRBD1. Judging by the DNA end, TRBJ2-7 fits better; the J call may be wrong. This CDR3 region has 17 residues. Germline values: CDR1 MNHEY, CDR2 SVGAGI. In nucleotides, the CDR3 is TGTGCCAGCAGTTACTCGAGCGCAACCGGGACAGGCTACGAGCAGTACTTC. Protein product: CASSYSSATGTGYEQYF.

The chain has TRBV5-4 and TRBJ1-6; 7 nucleotides match TRBD1. The CDR3 totals 14 residues. Per germline, CDR1 SGHNT and CDR2 YYREEE (reference sequence). V was clipped by 4 bases and J by 8 bases; unmatched bases: 6. The CDR3 reads CASSLTGIDSPLHF. CDR3 nucleotide sequence: TGTGCCAGCAGCCTGACAGGGATTGATTCACCCCTCCACTTT.

The sample holds a few counts of this clonotype. This rearrangement joins TRBV6-2 or TRBV6-3 to TRBJ2-1; tentatively, D is TRBD1 or TRBD2 (5 bases each). Trimming took 4 bases from V and 8 from J, leaving 15 bases between them. This CDR3 is built from 14 residues. The germline V gene has CDR1 MNHEY and CDR2 SVGEGT. The CDR3 region is CASSSNGAVDEQFF. The CDR3 bases are TGTGCCAGCAGTTCCAACGGGGCGGTCGATGAGCAGTTCTTC.

V gene TRBV20-1 combines with J gene TRBJ1-3, with D hard to call. V dropped 6 bases and J dropped 0 bases, with 6 bases sitting between them. The germline CDR1 and CDR2 sequences are DFQATT and SNEGSKA (reference sequence). The CDR3 consists of 12 residues. Written as DNA, the CDR3 is TGCAGTGCCCGCTTCTCTGGAAACACCATATATTTT. It encodes CSARFSGNTIYF.

This clonotype appeared a single time. The chain has TRBV7-2 and TRBJ1-5; D call uncertain. The V gene lost 7 bases and the J gene lost 1 base, with 14 bases spanning the gap. Germline V gene data show CDR1 as SGHTA and CDR2 as FQGNSA. The CDR3 is 15 amino acids. CDR3 region: CASNWSAGSNQPQHF. CDR3 DNA sequence: TGTGCCAGCAACTGGTCAGCCGGGAGCAATCAGCCCCAGCATTTT.

The rearrangement uses TRBV12-3 or TRBV12-4 and TRBJ2-7, with D possibly being TRBD2 (5 bases). Trimming removed 6 bases at V and 1 base at J, with 13 bases between. CDR3 length: 14 amino acids. The CDR3: CASSRGSGSYEQYF. The CDR3 DNA is TGTGCCAGCAGCCGGGGATCGGGTTCCTACGAGCAGTACTTC.